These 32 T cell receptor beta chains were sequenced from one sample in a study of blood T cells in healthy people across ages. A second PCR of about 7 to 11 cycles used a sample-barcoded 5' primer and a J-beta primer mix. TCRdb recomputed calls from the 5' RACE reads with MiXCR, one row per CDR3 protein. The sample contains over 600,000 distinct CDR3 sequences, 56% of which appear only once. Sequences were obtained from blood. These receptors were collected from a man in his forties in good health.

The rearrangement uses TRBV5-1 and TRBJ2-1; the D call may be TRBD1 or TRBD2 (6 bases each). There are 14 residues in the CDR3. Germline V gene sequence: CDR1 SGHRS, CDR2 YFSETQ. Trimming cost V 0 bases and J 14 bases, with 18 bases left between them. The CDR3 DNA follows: TGCGCCAGCAGCTTGGAAAGGGGGGCTCTCCGTAAGTTCTTC. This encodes CASSLERGALRKFF.

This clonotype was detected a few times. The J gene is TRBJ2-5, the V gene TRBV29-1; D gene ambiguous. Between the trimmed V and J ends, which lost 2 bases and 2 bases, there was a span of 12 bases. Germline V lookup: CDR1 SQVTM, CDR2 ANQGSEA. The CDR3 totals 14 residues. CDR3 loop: CSVERRTRQETQYF. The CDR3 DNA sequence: TGCAGCGTTGAACGCAGGACGAGACAAGAGACCCAGTACTTC.

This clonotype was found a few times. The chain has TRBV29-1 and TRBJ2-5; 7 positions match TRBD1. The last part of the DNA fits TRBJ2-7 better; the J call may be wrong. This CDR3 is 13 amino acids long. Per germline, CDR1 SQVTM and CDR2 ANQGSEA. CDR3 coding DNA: TGCAGCGCTAGGGGTGACAGGGACTACGAGCAGTACTTC. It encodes CSARGDRDYEQYF.

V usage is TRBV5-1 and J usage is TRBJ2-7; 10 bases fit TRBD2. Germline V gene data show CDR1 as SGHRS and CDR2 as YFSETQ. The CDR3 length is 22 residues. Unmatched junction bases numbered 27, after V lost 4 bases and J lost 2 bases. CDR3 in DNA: TGCGCCAGCAGCAGGGGGGAGACAAGACTAGCGGGCCAGGGATACATGACCTACGAGCAGTACTTC. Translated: CASSRGETRLAGQGYMTYEQYF.

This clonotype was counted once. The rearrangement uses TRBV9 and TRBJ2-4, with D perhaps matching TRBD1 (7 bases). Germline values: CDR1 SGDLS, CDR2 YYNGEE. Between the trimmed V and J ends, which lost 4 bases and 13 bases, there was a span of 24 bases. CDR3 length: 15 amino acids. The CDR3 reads CASSWNRDDREEQYF. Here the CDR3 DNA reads TGTGCCAGCAGCTGGAACCGGGACGACAGGGAGGAGCAGTACTTC.

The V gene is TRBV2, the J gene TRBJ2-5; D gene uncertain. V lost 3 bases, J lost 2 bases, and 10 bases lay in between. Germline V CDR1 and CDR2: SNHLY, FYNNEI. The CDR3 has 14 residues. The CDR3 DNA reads TGTGCCAGCAGTGAGGACGGAGTACAAGAGACCCAGTACTTC. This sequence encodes CASSEDGVQETQYF.

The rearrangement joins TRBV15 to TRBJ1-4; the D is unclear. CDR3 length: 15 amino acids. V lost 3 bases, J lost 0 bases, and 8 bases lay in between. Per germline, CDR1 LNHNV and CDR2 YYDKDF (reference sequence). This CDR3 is CATSSPVATNEKLFF. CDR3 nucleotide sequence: TGTGCCACCAGCAGCCCGGTTGCAACTAATGAAAAACTGTTTTTT.

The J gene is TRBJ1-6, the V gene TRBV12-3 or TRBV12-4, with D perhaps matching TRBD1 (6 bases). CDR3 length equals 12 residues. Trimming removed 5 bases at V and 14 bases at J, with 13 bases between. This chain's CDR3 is CASSLGGQTLHF. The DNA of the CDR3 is TGTGCCAGCAGTCTTGGAGGACAGACCCTCCACTTT.

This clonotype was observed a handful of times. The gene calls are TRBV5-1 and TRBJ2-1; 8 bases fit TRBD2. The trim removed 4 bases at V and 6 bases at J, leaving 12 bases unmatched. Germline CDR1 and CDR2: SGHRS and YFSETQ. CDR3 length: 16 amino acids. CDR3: CASSPHRTGGVNEQFF. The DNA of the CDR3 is TGCGCCAGCAGCCCACATCGGACGGGAGGGGTCAATGAGCAGTTCTTC. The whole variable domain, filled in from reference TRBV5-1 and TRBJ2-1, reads KAGVTQTPRYLIKTRGQQVTLSCSPISGHRSVSWYQQTPGQGLQFLFEYFSETQRNKGNFPGRFSGRQFSNSRSEMNVSTLELGDSALYLCASSPHRTGGVNEQFFGPGTRLTVL.

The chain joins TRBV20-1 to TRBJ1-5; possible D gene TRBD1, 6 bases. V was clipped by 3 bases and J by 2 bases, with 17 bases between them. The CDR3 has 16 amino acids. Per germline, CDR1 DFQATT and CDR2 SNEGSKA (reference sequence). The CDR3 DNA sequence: TGCAGTGCTAGTTCCCTTAGGGGGTCAGGCAATCAGCCCCAGCATTTT. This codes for CSASSLRGSGNQPQHF.

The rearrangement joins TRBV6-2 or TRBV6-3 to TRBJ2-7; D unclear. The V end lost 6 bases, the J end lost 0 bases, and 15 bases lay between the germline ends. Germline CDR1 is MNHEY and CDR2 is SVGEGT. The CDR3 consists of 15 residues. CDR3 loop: CASSQSDIRSYEQYF. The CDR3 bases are TGTGCCAGCAGCCAATCTGACATACGCTCCTACGAGCAGTACTTC.

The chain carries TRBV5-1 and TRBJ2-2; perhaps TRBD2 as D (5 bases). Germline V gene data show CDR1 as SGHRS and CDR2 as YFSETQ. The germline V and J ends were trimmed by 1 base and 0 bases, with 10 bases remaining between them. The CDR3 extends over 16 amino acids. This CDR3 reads CASSLSRDTNTGELFF. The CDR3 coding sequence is TGCGCCAGCAGCTTGTCTCGGGATACGAACACCGGGGAGCTGTTTTTT. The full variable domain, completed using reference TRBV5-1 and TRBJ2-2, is KAGVTQTPRYLIKTRGQQVTLSCSPISGHRSVSWYQQTPGQGLQFLFEYFSETQRNKGNFPGRFSGRQFSNSRSEMNVSTLELGDSALYLCASSLSRDTNTGELFFGEGSRLTVL.

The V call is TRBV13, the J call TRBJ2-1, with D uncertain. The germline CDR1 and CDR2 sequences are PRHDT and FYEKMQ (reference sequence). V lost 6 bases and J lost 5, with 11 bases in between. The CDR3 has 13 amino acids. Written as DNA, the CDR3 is TGTGCCAGCAGAGCCGCCGAGAACAATGAGCAGTTCTTC. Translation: CASRAAENNEQFF.

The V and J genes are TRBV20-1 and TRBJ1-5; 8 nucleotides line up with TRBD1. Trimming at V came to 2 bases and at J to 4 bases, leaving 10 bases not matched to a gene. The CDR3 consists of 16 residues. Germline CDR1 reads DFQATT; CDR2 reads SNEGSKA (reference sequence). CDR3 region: CSARTYRGEQNQPQHF. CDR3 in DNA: TGCAGTGCTAGAACATACAGGGGGGAGCAGAATCAGCCCCAGCATTTT.

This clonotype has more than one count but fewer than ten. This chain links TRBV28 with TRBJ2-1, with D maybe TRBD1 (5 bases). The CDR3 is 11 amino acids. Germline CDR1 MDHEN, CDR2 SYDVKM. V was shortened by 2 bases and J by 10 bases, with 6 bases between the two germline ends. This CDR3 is CASSLRTEQFF. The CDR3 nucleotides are TGTGCCAGCAGTTTAAGGACAGAGCAGTTCTTC. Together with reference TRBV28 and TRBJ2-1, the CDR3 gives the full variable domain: DVKVTQSSRYLVKRTGEKVFLECVQDMDHENMFWYRQDPGLGLRLIYFSYDVKMKEKGDIPEGYSVSREKKERFSLILESASTNQTSMYLCASSLRTEQFFGPGTRLTVL.

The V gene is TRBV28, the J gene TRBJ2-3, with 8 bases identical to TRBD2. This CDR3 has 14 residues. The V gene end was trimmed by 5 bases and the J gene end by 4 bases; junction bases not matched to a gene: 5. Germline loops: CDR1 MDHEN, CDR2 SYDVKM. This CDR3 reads CASSISGIADTQYF. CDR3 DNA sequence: TGTGCCAGCAGTATTAGCGGGATCGCAGATACGCAGTATTTT.

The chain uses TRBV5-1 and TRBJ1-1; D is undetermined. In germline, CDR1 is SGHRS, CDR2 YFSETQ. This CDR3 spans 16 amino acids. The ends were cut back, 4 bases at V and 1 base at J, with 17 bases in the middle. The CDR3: CASSPLRFSGNTEAFF. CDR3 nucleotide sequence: TGCGCCAGCAGCCCCCTCCGATTTTCCGGGAACACTGAAGCTTTCTTT. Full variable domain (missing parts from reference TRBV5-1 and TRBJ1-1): KAGVTQTPRYLIKTRGQQVTLSCSPISGHRSVSWYQQTPGQGLQFLFEYFSETQRNKGNFPGRFSGRQFSNSRSEMNVSTLELGDSALYLCASSPLRFSGNTEAFFGQGTRLTVV.

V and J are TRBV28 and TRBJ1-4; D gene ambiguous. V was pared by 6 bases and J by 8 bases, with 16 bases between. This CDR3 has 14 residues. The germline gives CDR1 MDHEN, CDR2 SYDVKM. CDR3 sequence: CASSPRRTSEKLFF. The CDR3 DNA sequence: TGTGCCAGCAGCCCACGACGGACTTCGGAAAAACTGTTTTTT. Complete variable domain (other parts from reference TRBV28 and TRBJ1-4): DVKVTQSSRYLVKRTGEKVFLECVQDMDHENMFWYRQDPGLGLRLIYFSYDVKMKEKGDIPEGYSVSREKKERFSLILESASTNQTSMYLCASSPRRTSEKLFFGSGTQLSVL.

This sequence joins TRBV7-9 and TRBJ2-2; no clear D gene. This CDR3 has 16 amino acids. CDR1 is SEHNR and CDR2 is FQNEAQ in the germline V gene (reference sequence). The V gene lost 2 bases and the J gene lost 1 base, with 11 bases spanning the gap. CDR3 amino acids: CASSLRNPWNTGELFF. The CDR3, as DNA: TGTGCCAGCAGCTTAAGGAACCCATGGAACACCGGGGAGCTGTTTTTT.

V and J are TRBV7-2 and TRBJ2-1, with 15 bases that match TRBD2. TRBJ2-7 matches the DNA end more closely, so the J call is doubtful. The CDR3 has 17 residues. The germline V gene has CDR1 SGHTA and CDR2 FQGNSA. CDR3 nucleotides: TGTGCCAGCAGCCCGGGACTAGCGGGAGGCTCTTACAATGAGCAGTACTTC. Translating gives CASSPGLAGGSYNEQYF.

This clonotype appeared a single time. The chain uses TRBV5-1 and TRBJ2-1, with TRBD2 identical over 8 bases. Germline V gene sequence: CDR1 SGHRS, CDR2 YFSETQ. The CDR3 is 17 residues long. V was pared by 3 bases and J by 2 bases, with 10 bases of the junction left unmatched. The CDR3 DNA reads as TGCGCCAGCAGCTCCGCCCCTACGGGAGGGCCCTACAATGAGCAGTTCTTC. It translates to CASSSAPTGGPYNEQFF.

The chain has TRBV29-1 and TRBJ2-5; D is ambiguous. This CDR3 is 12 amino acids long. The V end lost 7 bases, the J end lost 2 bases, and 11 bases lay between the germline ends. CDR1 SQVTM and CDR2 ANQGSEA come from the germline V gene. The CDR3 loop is CSARDWQETQYF. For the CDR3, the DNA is TGCAGCGCCCGAGACTGGCAAGAGACCCAGTACTTC.

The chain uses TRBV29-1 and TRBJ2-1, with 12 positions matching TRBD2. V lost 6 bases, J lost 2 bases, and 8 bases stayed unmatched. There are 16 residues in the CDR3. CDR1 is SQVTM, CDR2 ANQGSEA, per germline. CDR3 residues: CSVSGTSGRPYNEQFF. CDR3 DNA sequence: TGCAGCGTCTCCGGGACTAGCGGGCGCCCCTACAATGAGCAGTTCTTC.

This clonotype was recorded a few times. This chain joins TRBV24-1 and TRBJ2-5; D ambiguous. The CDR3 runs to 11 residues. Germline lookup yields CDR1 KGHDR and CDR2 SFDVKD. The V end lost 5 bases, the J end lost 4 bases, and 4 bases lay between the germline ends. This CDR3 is CATSVSETQYF. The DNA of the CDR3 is TGTGCCACCAGTGTATCAGAGACCCAGTACTTC.

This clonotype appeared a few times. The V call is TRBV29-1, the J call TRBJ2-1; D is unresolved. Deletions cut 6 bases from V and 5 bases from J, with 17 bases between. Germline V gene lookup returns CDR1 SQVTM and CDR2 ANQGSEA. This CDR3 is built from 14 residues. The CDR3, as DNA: TGCAGCGTCTCCCCAGTAGGGCGCAACAATGAGCAGTTCTTC. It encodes CSVSPVGRNNEQFF.

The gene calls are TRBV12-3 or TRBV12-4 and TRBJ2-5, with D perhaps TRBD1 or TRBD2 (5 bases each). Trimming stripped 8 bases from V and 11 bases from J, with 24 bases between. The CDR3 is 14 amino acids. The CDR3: CASSDAGSRHEQYF. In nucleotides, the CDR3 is TGTGCCAGCTCAGATGCAGGGAGTCGGCATGAGCAGTACTTC.

This chain's CDR3 is CASSEDSTDTQYF. For the CDR3, the DNA is TGCGCCAGCAGCGAGGACTCCACAGATACGCAGTATTTT. V is TRBV5-1 and J is TRBJ2-3, with TRBD2 as a possible D gene (5 bases). Germline V gene lookup returns CDR1 SGHRS and CDR2 YFSETQ. The V gene lost 4 bases and the J gene lost 2 bases, with 8 bases spanning the gap. The CDR3 runs 13 residues.

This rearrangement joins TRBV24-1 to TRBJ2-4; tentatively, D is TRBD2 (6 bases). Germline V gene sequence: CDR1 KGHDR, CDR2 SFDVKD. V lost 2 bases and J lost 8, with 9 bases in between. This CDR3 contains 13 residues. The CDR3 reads CATSDSQRDIQYF. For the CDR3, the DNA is TGTGCCACCAGTGATTCCCAGCGGGACATTCAGTACTTC.

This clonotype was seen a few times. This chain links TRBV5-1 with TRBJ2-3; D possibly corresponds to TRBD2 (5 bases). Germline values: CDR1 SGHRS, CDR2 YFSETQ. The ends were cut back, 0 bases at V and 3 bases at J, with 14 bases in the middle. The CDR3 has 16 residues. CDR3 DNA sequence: TGCGCCAGCAGCTTGGACCCGACACGGGGAACAGATACGCAGTATTTT. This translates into CASSLDPTRGTDTQYF.

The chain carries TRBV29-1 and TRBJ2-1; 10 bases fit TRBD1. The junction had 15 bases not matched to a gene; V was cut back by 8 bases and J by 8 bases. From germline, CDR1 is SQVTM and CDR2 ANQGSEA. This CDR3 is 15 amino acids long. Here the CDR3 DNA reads TGCAGCACCAATAAGCCGGGACAGGGGACGGATGAGCAGTTCTTC. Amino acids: CSTNKPGQGTDEQFF.

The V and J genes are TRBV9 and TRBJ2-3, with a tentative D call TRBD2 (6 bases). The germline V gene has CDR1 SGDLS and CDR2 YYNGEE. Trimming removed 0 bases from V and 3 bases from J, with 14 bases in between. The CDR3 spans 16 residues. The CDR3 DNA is TGTGCCAGCAGCGTAGGGCCAGCGGGCATAACAGATACGCAGTATTTT. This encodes CASSVGPAGITDTQYF.

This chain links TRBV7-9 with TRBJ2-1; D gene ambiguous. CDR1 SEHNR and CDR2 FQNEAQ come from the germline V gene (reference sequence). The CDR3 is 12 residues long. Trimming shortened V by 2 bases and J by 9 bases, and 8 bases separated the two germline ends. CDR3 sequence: CASSLPGGEQFF. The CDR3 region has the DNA TGTGCCAGCAGCTTACCCGGCGGTGAGCAGTTCTTC.